This T cell receptor (beta chain) was captured by sequencing in a study of control samples from healthy donors and cancer patients (TCRdb year 2020). The CDR3 holds 16 amino acids from the cysteine to the phenylalanine. The kept DNA is CDR3 alone, 48 bases in frame from the first base. Trimming costs V 2 bases and J 0 bases, and their ends lie 11 bases apart. From the germline V gene (reference sequence), CDR1 is MNHNY and CDR2 is SVGAGI. Library construction relied on the immunoSEQ multiplex PCR assay. Sourced from immuneACCESS, this table was stored by TCRdb with only in-frame sequences that have V and J called. A share of the clones is absent; for the studies checked, an unresolved V gene accounts for under half, and the remainder has no known explanation. The sample records fewer than 85,000 clones, 90% to 95% of which are singletons. Around 16% of the sample belongs to the ten largest clones.

Turning to this clone: Its antigen is not yet known. There are no base qualities to consult, and no much larger clone falls within one base.

The chain is encoded by TRBV6-6 joined to TRBJ1-3; the D region possibly corresponds to TRBD1 (6 bases align). Material: blood. This clonotype was obtained from a man younger than 45 in good health. The CDR3 sequence is CASSYPRGLSGNTIYF. In nucleotides, the sequence is TGTGCCAGCAGTTACCCCAGGGGTCTCTCTGGAAACACCATATATTTT.